Each of the 25 T cell receptor beta chains below was sequenced from the same sample in a study of graft-versus-host responses after intestinal transplantation. Measured with immunoSEQ multiplex PCR; TCRdb has only the in-frame clones, and not every one. The sample lists around 54,000 clones; about 89% were seen once. Source: PBMCs, taken roughly 660 days after intestinal transplant. These receptors all come from a human patient who received an intestinal transplant, so some T cells may come from the graft donor.

CDR3 residues: CASSSGPGQGPYEQYF. CDR3 coding DNA: TGCGCCAGCAGCTCAGGACCGGGACAGGGTCCCTACGAGCAGTACTTC. The genes are TRBV5-1 and TRBJ2-7; 9 positions agree with TRBD1. CDR1 is SGHRS, CDR2 YFSETQ, per germline. CDR3 length equals 16 residues. V dropped 3 bases and J dropped 2; count of bases not matched to a gene: 9.

The genes are TRBV7-9 and TRBJ2-2; D is ambiguous. There are 12 residues in the CDR3. From germline, CDR1 is SEHNR and CDR2 FQNEAQ (reference sequence). The V gene lost 5 bases and the J gene lost 6 bases, with 7 bases spanning the gap. CDR3 region: CASSPDSGELFF. CDR3 bases: TGTGCCAGCAGCCCAGACTCCGGGGAGCTGTTTTTT.

V and J are TRBV19 and TRBJ2-7; TRBD1 is a possible D gene (7 bases). This CDR3 comprises 15 residues. Between the trimmed V and J ends, which lost 6 bases and 0 bases, there was a span of 15 bases. The V gene's germline CDR1 is LNHDA and CDR2 SQIVND (reference sequence). The CDR3 bases are TGTGCCAGTAGAGGAGGTCAGGGGGGCTCCTACGAGCAGTACTTC. Amino acid sequence: CASRGGQGGSYEQYF.

V and J are TRBV5-1 and TRBJ2-5; tentatively, D is TRBD2 (6 bases). This CDR3 has 15 residues. The germline gives CDR1 SGHRS, CDR2 YFSETQ. V lost 4 bases and J 5 bases, leaving 18 bases between the germline ends. CDR3 coding DNA: TGCGCCAGCAGCCCCGGGACTTCTCAGTTGGAGACCCAGTACTTC. Its protein is CASSPGTSQLETQYF.

V is TRBV2 and J is TRBJ2-7; D is perhaps TRBD1 (5 bases). Between the trimmed V and J ends, which lost 5 bases and 4 bases, there was a span of 12 bases. CDR1 is SNHLY and CDR2 is FYNNEI in the germline V gene. The CDR3 consists of 13 residues. The chain's CDR3 is CASSLDKPYEQYF. In DNA form, the CDR3 reads TGTGCCAGCAGTTTGGACAAGCCATACGAGCAGTACTTC.

In DNA form, the CDR3 reads TGCGCCAGCAGCCAAGGGGATAGCGGGGGGAATGAGCAGTTCTTC. This gives the protein CASSQGDSGGNEQFF. This chain connects TRBV4-1 to TRBJ2-1, with 10 bases matching TRBD2. Germline CDR1 MGHRA, CDR2 YSYEKL. This CDR3 spans 15 amino acids. V dropped 1 base and J dropped 7; count of bases not matched to a gene: 4.

The CDR3 spells CAIGPGANTEAFF. CDR3 bases: TGTGCCATCGGGCCAGGGGCGAACACTGAAGCTTTCTTT. The chain couples TRBV10-3 to TRBJ1-1; tentatively, D is TRBD1 (6 bases). The CDR3 length is 13 residues. V gave up 8 bases and J gave up 1 base, with 11 bases separating them. Germline V gene sequence: CDR1 ENHRY, CDR2 SYGVKD.

The chain employs TRBV30 and TRBJ1-5, with D hard to call. V gave up 2 bases and J gave up 7 bases, with 12 bases separating them. CDR1 and CDR2 (germline): GTSNPN, SVGIG (reference sequence). The CDR3 totals 13 residues. The CDR3 DNA reads TGTGCCTGGAGTATCGGACCCGGGCAGCCCCAGCATTTT. This translates into CAWSIGPGQPQHF.

The rearrangement uses TRBV6-5 and TRBJ2-7; TRBD2 aligns across 7 bases. The CDR3 spans 12 residues. V lost 6 bases and J lost 12; bases outside the gene matches: 11. The V gene's germline CDR1 is MNHEY and CDR2 SVGAGI. The CDR3 DNA follows: TGTGCCAGCAGCCCCTGGGGGGGAAGGCCGTACTTC. It is translated as CASSPWGGRPYF.

J is TRBJ2-5 and V is TRBV4-1, with TRBD2 identical over 10 bases. V was pared by 1 base and J by 7 bases, with 9 bases of the junction left unmatched. CDR3 length: 16 amino acids. The V gene's germline CDR1 is MGHRA and CDR2 YSYEKL. CDR3: CASSQGKAGGAGTQYF. The CDR3 nucleotides are TGCGCCAGCAGCCAAGGGAAAGCGGGGGGGGCTGGGACCCAGTACTTC.

The chain couples TRBV13 to TRBJ1-5; TRBD1 might be the D (5 bases). CDR3 size: 14 residues. V was cut by 0 bases and J by 4 bases, with 7 bases left in between. CDR1 PRHDT and CDR2 FYEKMQ come from the germline V gene (reference sequence). CDR3 protein: CASSLGSGNQPQHF. CDR3 DNA sequence: TGTGCCAGCAGCTTAGGCTCAGGGAATCAGCCCCAGCATTTT.

As for this clone: A read error may account for a junction end that differs from germline. The rearrangement uses TRBV4-1 and TRBJ1-6; TRBD1 matches 8 bases. Germline CDR1 MGHRA, CDR2 YSYEKL. There are 16 residues in the CDR3. The CDR3 DNA follows: TGTGCCAGCAGCCAAGGAAGGACAGGGTCGATTTCACCCCTCCACTTT. Protein sequence: CASSQGRTGSISPLHF.

V is TRBV7-3 and J is TRBJ2-3; D may be TRBD2 (5 bases). V gave up 1 base and J gave up 4 bases, with 21 bases separating them. Germline CDR1 SGHTA, CDR2 FQGTGA. The CDR3 extends over 18 amino acids. CDR3 sequence (DNA): TGTGCCAGCAGCTTAAGGCCCTCGACTATAGGTAGGGCAGATACGCAGTATTTT. This translates into CASSLRPSTIGRADTQYF.

The CDR3 sequence: CASSFGGGVNTEAFF. For the CDR3, the DNA is TGTGCCAGCAGCTTTGGGGGAGGGGTCAACACTGAAGCTTTCTTT. The chain couples TRBV5-4 to TRBJ1-1, with D possibly matching TRBD1 (5 bases). The CDR3 is made up of 15 amino acids. CDR1 and CDR2 (germline): SGHNT, YYREEE (reference sequence). With 2 bases removed from V and 2 bases from J, the gap between germline ends came to 13 bases.

The rearrangement joins TRBV5-6 to TRBJ2-5; TRBD2 might be the D (6 bases). The ends were cut back, 4 bases at V and 11 bases at J, with 24 bases in the middle. This CDR3 comprises 15 residues. The germline V gene has CDR1 SGHDT and CDR2 YYEEEE. CDR3 protein: CASSHQSGLGGKQYF. The CDR3 nucleotides are TGTGCCAGCAGCCACCAATCGGGACTGGGTGGGAAGCAGTACTTC.

The gene calls are TRBV12-2 and TRBJ1-2; the DNA was not used to check the table's D call, TRBD1. TRBV12-2 is a pseudogene locus. CDR3 size: 15 residues. The DNA for the CDR3 is TGTGCAAGTCGCTTAGGAACAGCTTACCGCTATGGCTACACCTTC. Protein: CASRLGTAYRYGYTF.

Only one count was recorded for this clone. J is TRBJ2-6 and V is TRBV5-4; D is unclear. CDR1 is SGHNT and CDR2 is YYREEE in the germline V gene (reference sequence). This CDR3 has 15 residues. V dropped 1 base and J dropped 4 bases, with 9 bases sitting between them. Written as DNA, the CDR3 is TGTGCCAGCAGCTTGTGGGGTTGGGGGGCCAACGTCCTGACTTTC. This sequence encodes CASSLWGWGANVLTF. Based on the CDR3 plus reference TRBV5-4 and TRBJ2-6, the full variable domain is ETGVTQSPTHLIKTRGQQVTLRCSSQSGHNTVSWYQQALGQGPQFIFQYYREEENGRGNFPPRFSGLQFPNYSSELNVNALELDDSALYLCASSLWGWGANVLTFGAGSRLTVL.

CDR3 sequence: CASSQQSTGNLAKNIQYF. In nucleotides, the CDR3 is TGTGCCAGCAGCCAACAATCGACAGGGAACCTAGCCAAAAACATTCAGTACTTC. V is TRBV7-8 and J is TRBJ2-4, with 7 bases matching TRBD1. CDR3 length: 18 residues. Germline V gene lookup returns CDR1 SGHVS and CDR2 FQNEAQ. The ends lost 5 bases at V and 0 bases at J; junction bases unmatched: 13.

The rearrangement links TRBV5-1 to TRBJ2-5; D is uncertain. The V end was cut by 1 base, the J end by 3 bases, with 7 bases between. Looked up from germline, CDR1 is SGHRS and CDR2 is YFSETQ. This CDR3 has 13 residues. CDR3 sequence: CASSLQEKETQYF. The DNA of the CDR3 is TGCGCCAGCAGCTTGCAGGAGAAAGAGACCCAGTACTTC.

The chain recombines TRBV5-6 with TRBJ2-7; possibly TRBD2 for D (5 bases). CDR1 is SGHDT, CDR2 YYEEEE, per germline. V was clipped by 1 base and J by 2 bases, with 7 bases between them. The CDR3 is made up of 13 amino acids. The CDR3 sequence is CASSLRGTYEQYF. CDR3 nucleotide sequence: TGTGCCAGCAGCTTGCGGGGTACCTACGAGCAGTACTTC.

As for this clone: One end of the junction is discordant with germline, which a read error may explain. This chain connects TRBV2 to TRBJ1-1; the D is unclear. Germline-derived CDR1 and CDR2 are SNHLY and FYNNEI. This CDR3 region has 9 residues. The CDR3 DNA reads TGTGCCAGCAAAGGAGACCCAATCTTT. Protein product: CASKGDPIF.

This sequence joins TRBV11-3 and TRBJ2-3; D gene uncertain. Germline loops: CDR1 SGHNT, CDR2 YENEEA. The V and J ends lost 4 bases and 6 bases respectively, with 14 bases between them. This CDR3 region has 14 residues. CDR3 loop: CASSSEAPRDTQYF. DNA for the CDR3: TGTGCCAGCAGCTCGGAAGCCCCCAGGGATACGCAGTATTTT.

The rearrangement links TRBV19 to TRBJ2-5; D is unresolved. Trimming took off 7 bases at V and 3 bases at J, with 12 bases between the two ends. CDR3 length equals 13 residues. CDR1 is LNHDA and CDR2 is SQIVND in the germline V gene (reference sequence). DNA of the CDR3: TGTGCCAGTAATAAGGGAACGGAAGAGACCCAGTACTTC. Protein: CASNKGTEETQYF.

The CDR3 here is CASSDPGLPSSYEQYF. The CDR3, as DNA: TGTGCCAGCAGTGACCCGGGACTACCGAGCTCCTACGAGCAGTACTTC. The chain carries TRBV2 and TRBJ2-5, with 7 positions matching TRBD2. Judging by the DNA end, TRBJ2-7 fits better; the J call may be wrong. From germline, CDR1 is SNHLY and CDR2 FYNNEI. The CDR3 is 16 residues long.

V usage is TRBV5-5 and J usage is TRBJ1-2, with TRBD1 matching 10 bases. Germline values: CDR1 SGHKS, CDR2 YYEKEE (reference sequence). This CDR3 contains 15 residues. The ends lost 2 bases at V and 6 bases at J; junction bases unmatched: 7. The CDR3 DNA reads TGTGCCAGCAGCTTACAGGACAGGGGGGGAGATGGCTACACCTTC. This encodes CASSLQDRGGDGYTF.